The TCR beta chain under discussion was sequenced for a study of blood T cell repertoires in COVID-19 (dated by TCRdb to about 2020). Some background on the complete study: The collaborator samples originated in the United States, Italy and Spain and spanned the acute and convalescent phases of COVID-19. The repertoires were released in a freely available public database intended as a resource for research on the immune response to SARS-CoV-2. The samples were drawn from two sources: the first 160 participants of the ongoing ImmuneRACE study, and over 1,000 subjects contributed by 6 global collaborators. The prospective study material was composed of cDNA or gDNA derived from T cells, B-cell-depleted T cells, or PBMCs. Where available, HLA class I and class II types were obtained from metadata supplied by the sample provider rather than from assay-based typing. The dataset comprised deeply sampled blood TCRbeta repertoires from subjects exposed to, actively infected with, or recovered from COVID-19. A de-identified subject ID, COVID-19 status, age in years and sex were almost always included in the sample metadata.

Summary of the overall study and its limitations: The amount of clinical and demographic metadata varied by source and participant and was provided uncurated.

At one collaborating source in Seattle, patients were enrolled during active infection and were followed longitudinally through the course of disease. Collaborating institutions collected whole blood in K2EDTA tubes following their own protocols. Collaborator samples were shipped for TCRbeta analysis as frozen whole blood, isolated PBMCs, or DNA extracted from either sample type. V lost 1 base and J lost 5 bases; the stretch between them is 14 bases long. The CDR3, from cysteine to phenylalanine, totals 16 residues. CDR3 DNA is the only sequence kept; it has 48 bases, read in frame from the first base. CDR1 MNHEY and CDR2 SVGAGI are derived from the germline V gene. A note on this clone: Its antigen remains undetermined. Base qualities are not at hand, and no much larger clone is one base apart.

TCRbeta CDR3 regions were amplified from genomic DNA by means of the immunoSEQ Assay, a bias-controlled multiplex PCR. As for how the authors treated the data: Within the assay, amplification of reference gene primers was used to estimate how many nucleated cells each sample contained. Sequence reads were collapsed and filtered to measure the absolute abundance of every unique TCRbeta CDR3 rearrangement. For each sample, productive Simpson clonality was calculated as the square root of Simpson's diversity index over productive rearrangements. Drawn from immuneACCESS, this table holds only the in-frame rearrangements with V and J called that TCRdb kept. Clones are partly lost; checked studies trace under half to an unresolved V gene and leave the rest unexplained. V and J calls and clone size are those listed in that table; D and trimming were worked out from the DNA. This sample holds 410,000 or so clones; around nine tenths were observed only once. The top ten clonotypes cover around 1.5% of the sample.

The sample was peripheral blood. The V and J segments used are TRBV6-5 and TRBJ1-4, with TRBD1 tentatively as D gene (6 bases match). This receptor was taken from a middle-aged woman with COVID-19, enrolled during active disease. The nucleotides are TGTGCCAGCAGTTACTTCCGAGGGGGTGGGAATGAAAAACTGTTTTTT. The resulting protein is CASSYFRGGGNEKLFF.